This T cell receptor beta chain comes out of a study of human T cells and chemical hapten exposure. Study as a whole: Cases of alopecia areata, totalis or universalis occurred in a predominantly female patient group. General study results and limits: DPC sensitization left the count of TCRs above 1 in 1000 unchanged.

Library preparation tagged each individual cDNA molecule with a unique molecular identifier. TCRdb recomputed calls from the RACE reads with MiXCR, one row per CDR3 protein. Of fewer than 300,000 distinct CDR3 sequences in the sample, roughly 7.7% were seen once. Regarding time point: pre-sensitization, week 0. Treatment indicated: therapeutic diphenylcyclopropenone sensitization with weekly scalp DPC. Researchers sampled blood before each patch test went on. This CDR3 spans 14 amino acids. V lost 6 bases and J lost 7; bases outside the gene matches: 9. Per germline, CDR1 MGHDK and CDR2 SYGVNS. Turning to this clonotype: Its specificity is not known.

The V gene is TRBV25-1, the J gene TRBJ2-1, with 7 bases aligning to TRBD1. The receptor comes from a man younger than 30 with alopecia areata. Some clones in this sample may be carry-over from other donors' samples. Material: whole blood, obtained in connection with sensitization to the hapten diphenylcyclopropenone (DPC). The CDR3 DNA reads TGTGCCAGCAGAGATAAGGGGGCGTCGAATGAGCAGTTCTTC. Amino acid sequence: CASRDKGASNEQFF.